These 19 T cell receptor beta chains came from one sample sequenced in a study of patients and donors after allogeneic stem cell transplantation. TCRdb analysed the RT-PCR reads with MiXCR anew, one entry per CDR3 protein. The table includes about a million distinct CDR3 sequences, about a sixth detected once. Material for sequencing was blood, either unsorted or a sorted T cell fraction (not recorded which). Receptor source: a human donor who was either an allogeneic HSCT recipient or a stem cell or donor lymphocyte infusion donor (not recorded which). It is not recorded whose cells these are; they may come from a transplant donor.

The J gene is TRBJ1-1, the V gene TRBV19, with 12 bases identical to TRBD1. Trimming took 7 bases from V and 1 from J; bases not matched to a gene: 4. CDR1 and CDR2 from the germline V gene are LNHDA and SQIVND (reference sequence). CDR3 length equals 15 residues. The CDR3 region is CASTMGQGANTEAFF. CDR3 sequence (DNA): TGTGCCAGTACCATGGGACAGGGGGCGAACACTGAAGCTTTCTTT.

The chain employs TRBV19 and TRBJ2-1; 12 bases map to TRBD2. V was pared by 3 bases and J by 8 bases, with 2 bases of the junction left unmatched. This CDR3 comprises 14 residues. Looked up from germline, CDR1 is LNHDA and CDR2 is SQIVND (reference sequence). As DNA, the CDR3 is TGTGCCAGTAGTATTCTAGCGGGAGGGGATGAGCAGTTCTTC. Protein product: CASSILAGGDEQFF.

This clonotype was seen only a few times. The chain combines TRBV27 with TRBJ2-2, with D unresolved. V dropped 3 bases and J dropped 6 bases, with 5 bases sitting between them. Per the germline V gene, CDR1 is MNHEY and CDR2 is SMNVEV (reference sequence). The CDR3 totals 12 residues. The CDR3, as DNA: TGTGCCAGCAGTTTGACACCCGGGGAGCTGTTTTTT. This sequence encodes CASSLTPGELFF.

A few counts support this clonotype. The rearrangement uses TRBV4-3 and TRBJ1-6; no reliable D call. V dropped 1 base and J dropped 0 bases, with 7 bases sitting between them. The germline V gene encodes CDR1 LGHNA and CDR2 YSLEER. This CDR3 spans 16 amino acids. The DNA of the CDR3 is TGCGCCAGCAGCCAAGCGACGAGCTCCTATAATTCACCCCTCCACTTT. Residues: CASSQATSSYNSPLHF.

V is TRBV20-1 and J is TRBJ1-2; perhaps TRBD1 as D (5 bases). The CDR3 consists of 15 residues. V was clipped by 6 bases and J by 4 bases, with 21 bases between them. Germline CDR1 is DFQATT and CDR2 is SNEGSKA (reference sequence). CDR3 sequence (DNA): TGCAGTGCCAAAAAGCGAGGAGGGGAAGCCTATGGCTACACCTTC. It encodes CSAKKRGGEAYGYTF.

The CDR3 sequence is CATSDPGRSGANVLTF. CDR3 sequence (DNA): TGTGCCACCAGTGACCCCGGACGGAGTGGGGCCAACGTCCTGACTTTC. The chain carries TRBV24-1 and TRBJ2-6; D unresolved. Per germline, CDR1 KGHDR and CDR2 SFDVKD. This CDR3 contains 16 residues. The germline V and J ends were trimmed by 4 bases and 3 bases, with 12 bases remaining between them.

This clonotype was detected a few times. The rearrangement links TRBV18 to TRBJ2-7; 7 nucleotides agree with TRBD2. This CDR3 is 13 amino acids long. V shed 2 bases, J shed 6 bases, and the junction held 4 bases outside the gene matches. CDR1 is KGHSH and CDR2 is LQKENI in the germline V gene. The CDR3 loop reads CASSPGTNSEQYF. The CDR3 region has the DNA TGTGCCAGCTCACCAGGGACTAACTCCGAGCAGTACTTC.

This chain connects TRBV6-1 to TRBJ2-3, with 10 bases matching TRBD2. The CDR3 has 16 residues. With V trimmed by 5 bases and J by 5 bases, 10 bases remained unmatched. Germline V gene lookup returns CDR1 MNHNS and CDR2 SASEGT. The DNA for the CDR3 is TGTGCCAGCAGTCCGCCCGGGACTAGCGAAGGAGATACGCAGTATTTT. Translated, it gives CASSPPGTSEGDTQYF.

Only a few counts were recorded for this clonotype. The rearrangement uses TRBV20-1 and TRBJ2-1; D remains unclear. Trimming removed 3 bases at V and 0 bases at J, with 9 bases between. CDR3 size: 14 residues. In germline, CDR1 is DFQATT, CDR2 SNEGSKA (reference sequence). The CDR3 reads CSASSVFSYNEQFF. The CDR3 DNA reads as TGCAGTGCTAGTTCGGTATTCTCCTACAATGAGCAGTTCTTC.

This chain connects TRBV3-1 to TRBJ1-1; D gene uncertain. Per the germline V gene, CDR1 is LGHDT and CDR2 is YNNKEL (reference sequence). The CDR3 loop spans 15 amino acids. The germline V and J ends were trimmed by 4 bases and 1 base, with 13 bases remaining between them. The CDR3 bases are TGTGCCAGCAGCCCAGTCCTCTGGGCGAACACTGAAGCTTTCTTT. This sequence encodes CASSPVLWANTEAFF.

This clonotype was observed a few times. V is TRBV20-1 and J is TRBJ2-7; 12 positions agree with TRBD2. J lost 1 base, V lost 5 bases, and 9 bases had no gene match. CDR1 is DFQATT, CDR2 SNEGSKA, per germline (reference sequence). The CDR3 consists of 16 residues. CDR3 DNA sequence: TGCAGTGCTGGAAGGAAGCTAGCGGGGGGGTCCTACGAGCAGTACTTC. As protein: CSAGRKLAGGSYEQYF.

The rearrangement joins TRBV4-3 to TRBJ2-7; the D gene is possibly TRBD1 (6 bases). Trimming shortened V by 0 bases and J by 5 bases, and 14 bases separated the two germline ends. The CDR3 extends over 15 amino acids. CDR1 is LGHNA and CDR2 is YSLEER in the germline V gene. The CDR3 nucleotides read TGCGCCAGCAGCCAAGAGGCCAGGGGTTTCGACGAGCAGTACTTC. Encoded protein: CASSQEARGFDEQYF.

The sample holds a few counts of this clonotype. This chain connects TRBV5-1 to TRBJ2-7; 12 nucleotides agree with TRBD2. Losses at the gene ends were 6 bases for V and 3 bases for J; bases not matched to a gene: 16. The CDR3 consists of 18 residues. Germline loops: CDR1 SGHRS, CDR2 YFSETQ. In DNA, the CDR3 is TGCGCCAGCAAGTTCCAACTAGCGGGAGGCCCGCTATACTACGAGCAGTACTTC. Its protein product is CASKFQLAGGPLYYEQYF. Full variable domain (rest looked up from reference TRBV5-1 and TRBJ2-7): KAGVTQTPRYLIKTRGQQVTLSCSPISGHRSVSWYQQTPGQGLQFLFEYFSETQRNKGNFPGRFSGRQFSNSRSEMNVSTLELGDSALYLCASKFQLAGGPLYYEQYFGPGTRLTVT.

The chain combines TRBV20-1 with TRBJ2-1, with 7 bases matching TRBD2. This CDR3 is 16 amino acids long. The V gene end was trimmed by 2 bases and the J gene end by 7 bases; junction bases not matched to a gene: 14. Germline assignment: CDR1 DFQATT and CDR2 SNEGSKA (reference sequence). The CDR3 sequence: CSARRRLRDYGNEQFF. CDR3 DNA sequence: TGCAGTGCTAGACGACGACTCCGGGACTACGGGAATGAGCAGTTCTTC.

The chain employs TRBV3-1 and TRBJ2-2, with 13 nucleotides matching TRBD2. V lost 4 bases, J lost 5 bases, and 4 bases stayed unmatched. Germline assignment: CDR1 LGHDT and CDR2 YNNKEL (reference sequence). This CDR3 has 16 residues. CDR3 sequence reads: CASSRRTSGRTGELFF. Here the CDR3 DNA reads TGTGCCAGCAGCCGCCGGACTAGCGGGAGAACCGGGGAGCTGTTTTTT.

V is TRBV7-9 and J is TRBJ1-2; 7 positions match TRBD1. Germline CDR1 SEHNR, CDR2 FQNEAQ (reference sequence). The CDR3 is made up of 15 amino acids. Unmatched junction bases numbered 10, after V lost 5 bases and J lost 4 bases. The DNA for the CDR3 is TGTGCCAGCAGCCGGGGACAGTTATACCTCTATGGCTACACCTTC. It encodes CASSRGQLYLYGYTF.

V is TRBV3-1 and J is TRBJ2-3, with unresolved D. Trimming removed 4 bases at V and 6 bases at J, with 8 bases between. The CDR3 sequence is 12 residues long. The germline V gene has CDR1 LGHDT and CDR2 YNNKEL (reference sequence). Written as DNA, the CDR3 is TGTGCCAGCAGCCCCTCGTTGGATACGCAGTATTTT. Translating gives CASSPSLDTQYF.

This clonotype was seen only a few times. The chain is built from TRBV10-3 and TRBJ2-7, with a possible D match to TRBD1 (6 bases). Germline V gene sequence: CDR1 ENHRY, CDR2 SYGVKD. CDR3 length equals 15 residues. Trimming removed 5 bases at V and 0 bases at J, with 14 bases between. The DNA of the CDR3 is TGTGCCATCAGTACCGACAGGTCGAACTCCTACGAGCAGTACTTC. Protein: CAISTDRSNSYEQYF.

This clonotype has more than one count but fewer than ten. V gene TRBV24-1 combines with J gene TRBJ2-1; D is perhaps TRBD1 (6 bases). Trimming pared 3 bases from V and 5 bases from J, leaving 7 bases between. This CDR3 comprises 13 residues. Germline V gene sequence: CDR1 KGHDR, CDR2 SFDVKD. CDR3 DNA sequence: TGTGCCACCAGTGATGGACAGCACAATGAGCAGTTCTTC. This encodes CATSDGQHNEQFF.